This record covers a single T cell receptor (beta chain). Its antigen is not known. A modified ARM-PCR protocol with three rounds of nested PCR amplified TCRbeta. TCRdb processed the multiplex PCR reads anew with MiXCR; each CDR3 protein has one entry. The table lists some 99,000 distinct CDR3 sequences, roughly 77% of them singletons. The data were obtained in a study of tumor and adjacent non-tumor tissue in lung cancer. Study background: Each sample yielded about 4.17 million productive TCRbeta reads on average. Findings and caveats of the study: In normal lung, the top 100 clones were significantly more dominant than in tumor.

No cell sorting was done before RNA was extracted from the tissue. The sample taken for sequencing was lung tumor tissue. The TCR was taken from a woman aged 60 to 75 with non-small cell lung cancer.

The CDR3 nucleotides are TGCGCCAGCAGCCAAGACTCCGACAGTTATCGGCCCCAGCATTTT. Translated: CASSQDSDSYRPQHF. The chain employs TRBV4-1 and TRBJ1-5; perhaps TRBD1 as D (5 bases). The germline V gene has CDR1 MGHRA and CDR2 YSYEKL. Trimming pared 0 bases from V and 9 bases from J, leaving 15 bases between. This CDR3 spans 15 amino acids.